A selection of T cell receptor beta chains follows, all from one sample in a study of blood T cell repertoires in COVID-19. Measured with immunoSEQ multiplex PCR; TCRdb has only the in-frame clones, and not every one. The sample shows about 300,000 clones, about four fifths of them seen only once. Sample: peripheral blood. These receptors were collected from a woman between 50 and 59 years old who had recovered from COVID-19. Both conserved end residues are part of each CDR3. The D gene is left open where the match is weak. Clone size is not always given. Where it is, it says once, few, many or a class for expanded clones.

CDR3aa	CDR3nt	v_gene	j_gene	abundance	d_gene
CAISELEVGRAFF	TGTGCCATCAGTGAGCTCGAGGTGGGGAGAGCTTTCTTT	TRBV10-3	TRBJ1-1	-	-
CASKRDRGSPYEQYF	TGTGCCAGCAAAAGGGACAGGGGAAGTCCCTACGAGCAGTACTTC	TRBV9	TRBJ2-7	-	TRBD1
CAISGKSDRALNTEAFF	TGTGCCATCAGTGGCAAATCCGACAGGGCTCTGAACACTGAAGCTTTCTTT	TRBV10-3	TRBJ1-1	-	TRBD1
CASSRETSGRNEQFF	TGTGCCAGCAGCCGAGAAACTAGCGGGAGAAATGAGCAGTTCTTC	TRBV6-4	TRBJ2-1	once	TRBD2
CASTMGLDRYEQYF	TGTGCCAGCACCATGGGACTAGACCGCTACGAGCAGTACTTC	TRBV28	TRBJ2-7	once	TRBD2
CATSEPMDSYNEQFF	TGTGCCACCAGTGAACCGATGGACAGCTACAATGAGCAGTTCTTC	TRBV24-1	TRBJ2-1	-	-
CASTRAGGPYNEQFF	TGTGCCAGTACAAGGGCGGGAGGGCCATACAATGAGCAGTTCTTC	TRBV19	TRBJ2-1	-	TRBD2
CASSLSNSGNTIYF	TGTGCCAGCAGCTTATCAAACTCTGGAAACACCATATATTTT	TRBV7-9	TRBJ1-3	-	-
CASSLPGQGKPLHF	TGTGCCAGCAGTTTACCAGGACAGGGGAAGCCCCTCCACTTT	TRBV28	TRBJ1-6	-	TRBD1
CASSLGWSSGANVLTF	TGTGCCAGCAGCTTAGGGTGGAGCTCAGGGGCCAACGTCCTGACTTTC	TRBV7-3	TRBJ2-6	-	-
CASSITGGNTEAFF	TGTGCCAGTAGTATAACAGGGGGGAACACTGAAGCTTTCTTT	TRBV19	TRBJ1-1	-	TRBD1
CASSLTGFGALHF	TGTGCCAGCAGCCTGACAGGGTTTGGTGCCCTCCACTTT	TRBV5-6	TRBJ1-6	-	TRBD1
CASRTSGTGINYGYTF	TGTGCCAGCAGAACCTCCGGGACAGGGATTAACTATGGCTACACCTTC	TRBV28	TRBJ1-2	-	TRBD1
CASTSLETQYF	TGTGCCAGCACTAGTCTTGAGACCCAGTACTTC	TRBV28	TRBJ2-5	-	-
CASSQLADSTYNEQFF	TGCGCCAGCAGCCAACTAGCTGACTCTACCTACAATGAGCAGTTCTTC	TRBV4-3	TRBJ2-1	-	-
CATGGGGNEKLFF	TGTGCCACCGGGGGGGGAGGTAATGAAAAACTGTTTTTT	TRBV28	TRBJ1-4	-	-
CASSLGQGNQPQHF	TGTGCCAGCAGCTTGGGACAGGGCAATCAGCCCCAGCATTTT	TRBV6-5	TRBJ1-5	-	TRBD1
CASSEFGGAYGYTF	TGTGCCAGCAGTGAATTTGGGGGGGCCTATGGCTACACCTTC	TRBV25-1	TRBJ1-2	-	-
CASSQEVAGAHTEQFF	TGTGCCAGCAGCCAAGAAGTCGCGGGCGCACATACTGAGCAGTTCTTC	TRBV4-2	TRBJ2-1	-	-
CASSLAGVQDTQYF	TGTGCCAGCAGTCTAGCGGGAGTTCAAGATACGCAGTATTTT	TRBV9	TRBJ2-3	-	TRBD2
CASGPGQGLPEGLFF	TGTGCCAGCGGGCCGGGACAGGGGCTCCCAGAAGGGCTGTTTTTT	TRBV28	TRBJ2-2	-	TRBD1
CASSPGTGAANYGYTF	TGTGCCAGCAGCCCCGGGACAGGGGCGGCCAACTATGGCTACACCTTC	TRBV28	TRBJ1-2	-	TRBD1
CARSLRGFATIQYF	TGTGCCAGAAGCTTGAGGGGGTTTGCGACCATTCAGTACTTC	TRBV5-3	TRBJ2-4	-	-
CASSPGQGSQPQHF	TGTGCCAGCAGCCCAGGACAGGGGTCTCAGCCCCAGCATTTT	TRBV7-2	TRBJ1-5	-	TRBD1
CASSLGGGGREETQYF	TGTGCCAGCAGCCTCGGCGGGGGGGGCAGGGAAGAGACCCAGTACTTC	TRBV7-2	TRBJ2-5	-	TRBD2
CASSPQLAGVSTDTQYF	TGCGCCAGCAGCCCCCAACTAGCGGGAGTTAGCACAGATACGCAGTATTTT	TRBV4-1	TRBJ2-3	-	TRBD2
CASSHGTGVFLSYEQYF	TGTGCCAGCAGCCACGGGACAGGGGTCTTTCTCTCCTACGAGCAGTACTTC	TRBV5-8	TRBJ2-7	-	TRBD1
CASSLRDDGELFF	TGTGCCAGCAGCTTGAGGGATGACGGGGAGCTGTTTTTT	TRBV7-9	TRBJ2-2	-	-
CASSESVQGYNEQFF	TGTGCCAGCAGTGAAAGCGTCCAGGGTTACAATGAGCAGTTCTTC	TRBV6-1	TRBJ2-1	-	-
CASSRGAGFAETQYF	TGTGCCAGCAGTAGGGGAGCGGGATTCGCAGAGACCCAGTACTTC	TRBV6-2/TRBV6-3	TRBJ2-5	-	TRBD2
CASSPGTGSDEQFF	TGTGCCAGCTCACCCGGGACAGGGTCGGATGAGCAGTTCTTC	TRBV18	TRBJ2-1	-	TRBD1
CASSPLAGGYEQYF	TGTGCCAGCAGCCCCTTAGCGGGAGGATACGAGCAGTACTTC	TRBV7-2	TRBJ2-7	-	TRBD2
CASSPGTANTEAFF	TGTGCCAGCAGCCCCGGGACAGCCAACACTGAAGCTTTCTTT	TRBV7-2	TRBJ1-1	-	TRBD1
CSASVLEQYF	TGCAGTGCTAGTGTCTTGGAGCAGTACTTC	TRBV20-1	TRBJ2-7	-	-
CASSYGEAADTQYF	TGTGCCAGCAGTTACGGGGAGGCTGCAGATACGCAGTATTTT	TRBV6-2/TRBV6-3	TRBJ2-3	-	-
CASSSYQETQYF	TGTGCCAGCAGCTCGTACCAAGAGACCCAGTACTTC	TRBV11-2	TRBJ2-5	-	-
CASSLVEVAETQYF	TGTGCCAGCAGCTTAGTAGAGGTTGCGGAGACCCAGTACTTC	TRBV7-6	TRBJ2-5	-	-
CASSRSGTSGGGAYEQYF	TGCGCCAGCAGCCGTTCCGGGACTAGCGGGGGGGGCGCCTACGAGCAGTACTTC	TRBV4-1	TRBJ2-7	-	TRBD2
CASSEAQFGHNTGELFF	TGTGCCAGCAGTGAAGCGCAGTTTGGACACAACACCGGGGAGCTGTTTTTT	TRBV2	TRBJ2-2	-	-
CASSPSLLGQYYEQYF	TGTGCCAGCTCACCATCGTTGCTCGGACAGTACTACGAGCAGTACTTC	TRBV18	TRBJ2-7	-	-